Below, one T cell receptor (beta chain) is given with its context. Its antigen is unknown. Germline-derived CDR1 and CDR2 are SGHNT and YYREEE (reference sequence). The trim removed 6 bases at V and 4 bases at J, leaving 7 bases unmatched. The CDR3 totals 14 residues. The entry originates in a study of OX40 agonist ivuxolimab in advanced cancers. Study information: Patients' therapy was ivuxolimab, an antibody that acts as an agonist of OX40 (CD134).

Blood got drawn at baseline, again on cycle 4 day 1, and then on cycle 7 day 1. The data were produced by immunoSEQ multiplex PCR, yet TCRdb's version contains in-frame clones alone and is incomplete. The table records approximately 100,000 clones, roughly 90% of them present only once. Study results and caveats: Within 6 weeks, CD4+ and CD8+ blood T cells expanded clonally at 0.1 to 3.0 mg/kg. Among T cells, CD8+ cells averaged more expanded clones than CD4+ cells.

The receptor's source is an adult with an advanced solid tumor such as melanoma, head and neck, liver or kidney cancer. The sample in question was CD4+ or CD8+ T cells sorted from blood, obtained in a trial of the OX40 agonist ivuxolimab. The rearrangement links TRBV5-4 to TRBJ2-7; 10 nucleotides match TRBD1. The DNA for the CDR3 is TGTGCCAGCACCTTCGGGACAGGGGCTTACGAGCAGTACTTC. Translated, it gives CASTFGTGAYEQYF.